Listed below are T cell receptor beta chains from one sample, sequenced in a study of CXCR3-negative and CXCR3-positive naive CD8 T cells. Following a re-call of the 5' RACE reads, TCRdb has one entry per CDR3 protein and lacks DNA. This listing includes fewer than 60,000 distinct CDR3 sequences. The sequenced sample consisted of memory CD8+ T cells from blood. The receptors stem from a human donor in good health. Some clones in this sample may be carry-over from other donors' samples. The CDR3 runs from the conserved cysteine through the conserved F or W.

v_call: TRBV28
j_call: TRBJ2-1
cdr3_aa: CASSLASEQFF

v_call: TRBV15
j_call: TRBJ2-2
cdr3_aa: CATSRDADTGELFF

v_call: TRBV15
j_call: TRBJ2-3
cdr3_aa: CATSRADTQYF

v_call: TRBV7-8
j_call: TRBJ2-7
cdr3_aa: CASSQTGNEQYF

v_call: TRBV5-1
j_call: TRBJ1-4
cdr3_aa: CASSLLGTADVSSSVEKLFF

v_call: TRBV11-1
j_call: TRBJ1-6
cdr3_aa: CASSRTGNNSPLHF

v_call: TRBV29-1
j_call: TRBJ1-1
cdr3_aa: CSAGFSGYTEAFF

v_call: TRBV19
j_call: TRBJ2-1
cdr3_aa: CASSIYKAGDGRNEQFF

v_call: TRBV28
j_call: TRBJ2-4
cdr3_aa: CASNRRENIQYF

v_call: TRBV12-3/TRBV12-4
j_call: TRBJ1-4
cdr3_aa: CASSSTVTNEKLFF

v_call: TRBV27
j_call: TRBJ2-1
cdr3_aa: CASSLFRGLNYNEQFF

v_call: TRBV2
j_call: TRBJ2-3
cdr3_aa: CARTERENTQYF

v_call: TRBV6-2/TRBV6-3
j_call: TRBJ2-7
cdr3_aa: CASSYPGGAVFAYEQYF

v_call: TRBV6-6
j_call: TRBJ1-1
cdr3_aa: CASSQGNTEAFF

v_call: TRBV12-3/TRBV12-4
j_call: TRBJ2-5
cdr3_aa: CASRATVKETQYF

v_call: TRBV19
j_call: TRBJ2-3
cdr3_aa: CASTGGQGMADTQYF

v_call: TRBV20-1
j_call: TRBJ2-4
cdr3_aa: CSAEPASENIQYF

v_call: TRBV6-2/TRBV6-3
j_call: TRBJ2-1
cdr3_aa: CASSWLGSGGVPYNEQFF

v_call: TRBV29-1
j_call: TRBJ1-2
cdr3_aa: CSATGSINQANYGYTF

v_call: TRBV13
j_call: TRBJ1-1
cdr3_aa: CASSLNHVGNTEAFF